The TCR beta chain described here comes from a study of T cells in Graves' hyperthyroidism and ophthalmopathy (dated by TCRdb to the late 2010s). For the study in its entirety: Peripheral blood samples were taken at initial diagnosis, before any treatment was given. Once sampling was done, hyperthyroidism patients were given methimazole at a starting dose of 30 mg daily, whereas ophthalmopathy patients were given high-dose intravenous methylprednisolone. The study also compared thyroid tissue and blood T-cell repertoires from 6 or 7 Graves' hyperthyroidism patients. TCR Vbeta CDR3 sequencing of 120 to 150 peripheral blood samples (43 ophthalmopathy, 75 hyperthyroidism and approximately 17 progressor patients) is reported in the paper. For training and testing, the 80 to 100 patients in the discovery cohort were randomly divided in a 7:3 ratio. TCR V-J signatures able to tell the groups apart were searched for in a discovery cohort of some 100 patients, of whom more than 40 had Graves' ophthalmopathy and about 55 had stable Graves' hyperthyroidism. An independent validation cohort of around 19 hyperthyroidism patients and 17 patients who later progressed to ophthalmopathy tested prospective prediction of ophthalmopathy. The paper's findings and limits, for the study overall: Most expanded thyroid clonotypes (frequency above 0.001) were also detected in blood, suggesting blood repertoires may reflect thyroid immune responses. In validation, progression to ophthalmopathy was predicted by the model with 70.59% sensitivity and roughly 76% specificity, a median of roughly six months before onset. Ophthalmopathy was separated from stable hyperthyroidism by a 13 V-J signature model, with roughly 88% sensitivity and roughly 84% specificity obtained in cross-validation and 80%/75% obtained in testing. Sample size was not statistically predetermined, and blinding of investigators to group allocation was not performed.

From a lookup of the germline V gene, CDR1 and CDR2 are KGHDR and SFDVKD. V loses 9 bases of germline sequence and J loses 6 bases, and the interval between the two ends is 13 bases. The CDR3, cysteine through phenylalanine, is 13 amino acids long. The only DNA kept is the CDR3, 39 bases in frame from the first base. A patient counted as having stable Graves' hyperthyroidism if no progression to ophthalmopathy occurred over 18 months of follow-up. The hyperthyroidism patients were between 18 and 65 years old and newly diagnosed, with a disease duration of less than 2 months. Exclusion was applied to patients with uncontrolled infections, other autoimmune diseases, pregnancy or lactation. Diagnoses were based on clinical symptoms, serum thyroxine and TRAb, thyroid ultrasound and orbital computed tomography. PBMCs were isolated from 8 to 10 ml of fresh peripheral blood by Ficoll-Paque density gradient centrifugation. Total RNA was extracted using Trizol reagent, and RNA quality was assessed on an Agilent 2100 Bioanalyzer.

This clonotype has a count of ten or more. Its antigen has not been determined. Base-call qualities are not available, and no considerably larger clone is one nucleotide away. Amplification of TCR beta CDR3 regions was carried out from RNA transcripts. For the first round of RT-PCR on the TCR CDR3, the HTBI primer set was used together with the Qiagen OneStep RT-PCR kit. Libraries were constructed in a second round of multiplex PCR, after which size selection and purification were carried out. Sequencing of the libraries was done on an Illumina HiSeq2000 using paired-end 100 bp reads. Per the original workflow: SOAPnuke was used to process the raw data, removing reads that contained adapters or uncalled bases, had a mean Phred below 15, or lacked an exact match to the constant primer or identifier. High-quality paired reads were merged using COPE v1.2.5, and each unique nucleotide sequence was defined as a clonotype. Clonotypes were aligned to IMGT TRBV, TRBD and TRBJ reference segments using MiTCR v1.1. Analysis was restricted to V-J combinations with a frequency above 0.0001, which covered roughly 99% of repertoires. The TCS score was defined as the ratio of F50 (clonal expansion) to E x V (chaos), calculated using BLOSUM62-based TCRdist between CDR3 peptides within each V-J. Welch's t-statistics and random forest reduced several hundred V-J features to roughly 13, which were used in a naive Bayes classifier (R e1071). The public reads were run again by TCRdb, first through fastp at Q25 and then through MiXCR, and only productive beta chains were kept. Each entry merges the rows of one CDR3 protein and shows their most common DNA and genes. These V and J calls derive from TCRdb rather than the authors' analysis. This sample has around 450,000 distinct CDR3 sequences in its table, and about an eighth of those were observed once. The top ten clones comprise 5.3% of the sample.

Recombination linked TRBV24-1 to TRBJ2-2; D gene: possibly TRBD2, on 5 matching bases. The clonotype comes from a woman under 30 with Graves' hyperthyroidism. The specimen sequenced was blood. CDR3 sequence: CATSGVSSGELFF. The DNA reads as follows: TGTGCCACCTCCGGGGTGAGCTCCGGGGAGCTGTTTTTT.